This TCR beta chain stems from a study of cytomegalovirus exposure and HLA in healthy donors. A remark on this clone: Its antigen remains unknown.

Study-wide points: Rarity marked most TCR sequences, yet some public TCRs occurred in many donors. The study reported that TCR beta sequences accurately predicted HLA-A and HLA-B alleles in most subjects. Researchers reported in a later analysis that common viral pathogens appeared linked to several top clusters.

A multiplex PCR was run with 60 Vbeta primers and 13 Jbeta primers. Clones were read by immunoSEQ multiplex PCR, and TCRdb kept only the in-frame ones, dropping some. The sample comprises over 90,000 clones, around 61% of which are singletons, and under 3.5% rests with the top ten. Between the trimmed V and J ends, which lost 6 bases and 2 bases, there was a span of 13 bases. CDR1 MNHEY and CDR2 SVGAGI come from the germline V gene. This CDR3 is 14 amino acids long. The chain employs TRBV6-5 and TRBJ1-2, with D maybe TRBD1 (6 bases). The sequencing input was PBMCs. The source of this sequence is a woman in her forties or fifties in good health and CMV-seronegative. The CDR3 coding sequence is TGTGCCAGCAGGCAGGACAGAACGAACTATGGCTACACCTTC. This translates into CASRQDRTNYGYTF.